This TCR beta chain was identified during a study of T cell repertoires in ileal Crohn's disease (dated by TCRdb to between 2018 and 2020). Turning to the overall study: The median duration of disease was around 8 years, and at the time of surgery about a third of patients were active smokers. TCR repertoire analysis was done in a few dozen Crohn's disease patients from a prospective multicentre cohort. The study sequenced 150 to 200 mucosal samples from some 55 patients, taken at several locations on the surgical specimen and at postoperative endoscopy. The study ran alongside a multicentre cohort designed to identify predictors of early endoscopic recurrence after ileocolonic resection. Roughly half of the patients were given postoperative therapy, with about 19 on anti-TNF agents and over 9 on thiopurines. Surgery was performed for a complication in all patients, with stricturing disease in approximately 60% and penetrating disease in approximately 40%. A Rutgeerts score above i0 was used to define endoscopic postoperative recurrence. Overall results and qualifications from the work: Sorted CD8 T cells carried more high-frequency clones than CD4 T cells, suggesting mucosal expansions were mainly CD8. Compared with non-smokers, patients who were active smokers at surgery showed a significantly higher proportion of clonal expansions (roughly 24% vs 19%, p=0.02). Higher high-frequency clone percentages at surgery were associated with endoscopic recurrence; all patients with clonality above 26.8% (18/57) had recurrence. Mucosal CD4 and CD8 T cells were sorted and sequenced only in a subgroup of patients, whose size was not stated.

As regards this clone: Its antigen has not been determined. No qualities accompany the bases; no much larger clone lies one base away.

Before cell sorting, lamina propria lymphocytes from surgical specimens were separated using a Ficoll-hypaque gradient. Eligible patients were adults with ileal or ileocolonic Crohn's disease who had an indication for ileocolonic resection. CD4 and CD8 T cells were sorted using a BD FACSAria III, with a mean purity above 99%. From a lookup of the germline V gene (reference sequence), CDR1 and CDR2 are GTSNPN and SVGIG. From its cysteine to its phenylalanine, the CDR3 spans 13 amino acids. This entry keeps only the CDR3 DNA: 39 bases, framed from base 1. V lost 1 base and J lost 2 bases; the stretch between them is 8 bases long. The library relied on the immunoSEQ multiplex PCR assay. CDR3 regions were amplified from genomic DNA by Adaptive Biotechnology using a two-step, amplification bias-controlled multiplex PCR. In the first PCR, primers covered every V and J gene segment, and in the second PCR, barcodes and Illumina adapters were added. CDR3 libraries were sequenced on an Illumina instrument. In the authors' own workflow: Vendor-provided pipelines were combined with custom analysis of raw data in R/Bioconductor under R version 3.3.0. Clonality, ranging from 0 to 1, was calculated as the inverse of the normalised Shannon entropy of all productive clones. The repertoire share taken up by the top 100 clones defined high-frequency clones, and only clones that passed a 95% confidence test were kept. Overlap between samples was measured with the Morisita-Horn index, while repertoire diversity was measured with the Simpson index. As stored in TCRdb, this immuneACCESS dataset retains in-frame rearrangements with V and J assigned. A fraction of the clones does not appear; measured against another copy, unresolved V genes explain less than half of the discrepancy, and the remainder lacks a known reason. V, J and clone size are taken as reported in that table, and D and trimming were inferred from the DNA itself. A total of 5,500 to 7,500 clones appear in this sample, 88% of them only once. The ten largest clonotypes hold roughly 0.83% of the sample.

The receptor comes from an adult with Crohn's disease. Some clones in this sample may be carry-over from other donors' samples. Material: CD4+ T cells from ileum. The rearrangement combines TRBV30 with TRBJ2-5; TRBD2 is a possible D gene, resting on 5 matching bases. The CDR3 region reads CAWSGEFQETQYF. The DNA is TGTGCCTGGAGTGGGGAGTTTCAAGAGACCCAGTACTTC.